This T cell receptor (beta chain) stems from a study of identical twins. TCRdb redid the calling of the 5' RACE reads with MiXCR, one entry per CDR3 protein. Of some 500,000 distinct CDR3 sequences in the sample, 9.5% to 10% were seen once. V lost 7 bases, J lost 0 bases, and 7 bases lay in between. The CDR3 totals 14 residues. Germline lookup yields CDR1 MNHNS and CDR2 SASEGT. This clonotype was observed a handful of times. These same data were also listed under a study on yellow fever vaccine responses in identical twins.

Material for sequencing was PBMCs. The sequence came from a woman in her late teens or twenties in good health. This chain links TRBV6-1 with TRBJ2-6; no firm D call. The CDR3: CASNPLSGANVLTF. CDR3 DNA: TGTGCCAGCAATCCGCTCTCTGGGGCCAACGTCCTGACTTTC.